This T cell receptor beta chain was captured by sequencing in a study of blood T cell repertoires in COVID-19. Study-wide background: Samples of COVID-19 (acute and convalescent) were obtained from the United States, Italy and Spain. Sample material is recorded as cDNA or gDNA derived from T cells, B-cell-depleted T cells, or PBMCs.

Germline V CDR1 and CDR2: KGHDR, SFDVKD. The CDR3 sequence is 14 residues long. J gave up 7 bases and V 4 bases, and 6 bases lay outside the gene matches. In the original workflow: From reference gene primer amplification, estimates of nucleated cell counts were derived. Data came from immunoSEQ multiplex PCR; TCRdb stores just in-frame clones and leaves some out. V, J and clone size are those of that table, while D and trimming were read from the DNA. The sample carries 100,000 to 150,000 clones, approximately 80% recorded once. The chain has TRBV24-1 and TRBJ1-5, with 7 bases lining up with TRBD1. The sequenced sample consisted of peripheral blood. This sequence was found in a woman aged 60-70 years with active or convalescent COVID-19. Here the CDR3 DNA reads TGTGCCACCAGTGAAGCAGGGGGACGACAGCCCCAGCATTTT. Its protein is CATSEAGGRQPQHF.